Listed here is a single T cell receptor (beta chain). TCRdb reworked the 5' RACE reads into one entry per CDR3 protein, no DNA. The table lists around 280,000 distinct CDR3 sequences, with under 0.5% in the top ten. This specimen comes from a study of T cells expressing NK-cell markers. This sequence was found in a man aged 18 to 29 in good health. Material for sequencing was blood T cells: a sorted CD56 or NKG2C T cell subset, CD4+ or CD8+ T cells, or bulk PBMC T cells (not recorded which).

The CDR3 region is CASSLATAYEQYF. This chain connects TRBV7-2 to TRBJ2-7. CDR1 and CDR2 from the germline V gene are SGHTA and FQGNSA. The CDR3 spans 13 residues. The full variable domain, with the rest looked up from reference TRBV7-2 and TRBJ2-7, is GAGVSQSPSNKVTEKGKDVELRCDPISGHTALYWYRQSLGQGLEFLIYFQGNSAPDKSGLPSDRFSAERTGGSVSTLTIQRTQQEDSAVYLCASSLATAYEQYFGPGTRLTVT.